Below, 30 T cell receptor beta chains from the same sample are listed, as sequenced in a study of cytomegalovirus exposure and HLA in healthy donors. The table came from immunoSEQ multiplex PCR; TCRdb's copy has only in-frame clones and leaves some out. The table shows 250,000 to 400,000 clones, with about 90% occurring only once. Material for sequencing was PBMCs. The receptors come from a woman between 25 and 40 years old in good health and CMV-seropositive.

This sequence joins TRBV30 and TRBJ2-3; no clear D gene. Germline CDR1 reads GTSNPN; CDR2 reads SVGIG (reference sequence). Trimming removed 2 bases at V and 6 bases at J, with 6 bases between. The CDR3 is 11 amino acids. For the CDR3, the DNA is TGTGCCTGGAGTAAATCGGATACGCAGTATTTT. Residues: CAWSKSDTQYF. Based on the CDR3 plus reference TRBV30 and TRBJ2-3, the full variable domain is SQTIHQWPATLVQPVGSPLSLECTVEGTSNPNLYWYRQAAGRGLQLLFYSVGIGQISSEVPQNLSASRPQDRQFILSSKKLLLSDSGFYLCAWSKSDTQYFGPGTRLTVL.

In this sample, this clone turned up once. J is TRBJ1-1 and V is TRBV30, with D maybe TRBD1 (5 bases). CDR1 and CDR2 from the germline V gene are GTSNPN and SVGIG (reference sequence). The CDR3 loop spans 13 amino acids. V gave up 2 bases and J gave up 10 bases, with 17 bases separating them. The CDR3 sequence is CAWSRGGAPSAFF. The CDR3 coding sequence is TGTGCCTGGAGTCGCGGAGGGGCGCCCTCAGCTTTCTTT.

The rearrangement joins TRBV5-6 to TRBJ2-7; D is undetermined. This CDR3 has 12 amino acids. The germline gives CDR1 SGHDT, CDR2 YYEEEE. The germline V and J ends were trimmed by 5 bases and 7 bases, with 13 bases remaining between them. The CDR3 DNA sequence: TGTGCCAGCAGTCCACTTCTAGGGGAGCAGTACTTC. Its protein is CASSPLLGEQYF. The whole variable domain, remainder taken from reference TRBV5-6 and TRBJ2-7, is DAGVTQSPTHLIKTRGQQVTLRCSPKSGHDTVSWYQQALGQGPQFIFQYYEEEERQRGNFPDRFSGHQFPNYSSELNVNALLLGDSALYLCASSPLLGEQYFGPGTRLTVT.

The gene calls are TRBV30 and TRBJ2-3; D is unclear. V was shortened by 0 bases and J by 2 bases, with 12 bases between the two germline ends. The CDR3 runs 15 residues. The germline CDR1 and CDR2 sequences are GTSNPN and SVGIG (reference sequence). CDR3 sequence (DNA): TGTGCCTGGAGTGTATCTACCGCTCTCACAGATACGCAGTATTTT. This sequence encodes CAWSVSTALTDTQYF. Together with reference TRBV30 and TRBJ2-3, the CDR3 gives the full variable domain: SQTIHQWPATLVQPVGSPLSLECTVEGTSNPNLYWYRQAAGRGLQLLFYSVGIGQISSEVPQNLSASRPQDRQFILSSKKLLLSDSGFYLCAWSVSTALTDTQYFGPGTRLTVL.

This clone was recorded a few times. The same CDR3 also results from other DNA sequences found in this sample. The V and J genes are TRBV27 and TRBJ1-5; D might be TRBD1 (5 bases). The CDR3 has 13 residues. Trimming shortened V by 5 bases and J by 5 bases, and 10 bases separated the two germline ends. The germline CDR1 and CDR2 sequences are MNHEY and SMNVEV (reference sequence). The CDR3 DNA reads TGTGCCAGCAGTCCCCCAGGGCATCAGCCCCAGCATTTT. Translating it yields CASSPPGHQPQHF.

The gene calls are TRBV9 and TRBJ2-5, with D maybe TRBD2 (6 bases). Germline loops: CDR1 SGDLS, CDR2 YYNGEE. There are 15 residues in the CDR3. V was trimmed by 0 bases and J by 3 bases, leaving 12 bases between them. Here the CDR3 DNA reads TGTGCCAGCAGCGTAGACGGCGGGGTTAAAGAGACCCAGTACTTC. Its protein is CASSVDGGVKETQYF.

The V gene is TRBV27, the J gene TRBJ2-2; D is possibly TRBD2 (5 bases). Germline V gene lookup returns CDR1 MNHEY and CDR2 SMNVEV (reference sequence). The ends were cut back, 3 bases at V and 8 bases at J, with 13 bases in the middle. The CDR3 totals 14 residues. The CDR3 here is CASSFGVSGGELFF. In DNA, the CDR3 is TGTGCCAGCAGTTTCGGGGTCTCCGGTGGGGAGCTGTTTTTT.

The chain uses TRBV4-3 and TRBJ2-3; TRBD1 or TRBD2 may be the D gene (5 bases each). Trimming left V 1 base short and J 3 bases short, with 11 bases between. CDR3 length: 15 amino acids. CDR1 LGHNA and CDR2 YSLEER come from the germline V gene. CDR3 residues: CASSQGLGGTDTQYF. Written as DNA, the CDR3 is TGCGCCAGCAGCCAAGGACTTGGGGGTACAGATACGCAGTATTTT.

Comment on this clone: Other DNA sequences in this specimen translate into the identical CDR3. The J gene is TRBJ2-1, the V gene TRBV5-1; no definite D call. This CDR3 region has 12 residues. The germline CDR1 and CDR2 sequences are SGHRS and YFSETQ. Trimming left V 0 bases short and J 7 bases short, with 5 bases between. In DNA form, the CDR3 reads TGCGCCAGCAGCTTGGCTGATAATGAGCAGTTCTTC. Residues: CASSLADNEQFF.

This sequence joins TRBV15 and TRBJ1-5, with TRBD1 as a possible D gene (5 bases). V was cut by 0 bases and J by 4 bases, with 13 bases left in between. Per the germline V gene, CDR1 is LNHNV and CDR2 is YYDKDF (reference sequence). The length of the CDR3 is 16 residues. The chain's CDR3 is CATSRDRGRPNQPQHF. Written as DNA, the CDR3 is TGTGCCACCAGCAGAGATAGGGGCAGGCCGAATCAGCCCCAGCATTTT.

The J gene is TRBJ1-2, the V gene TRBV6-1; perhaps TRBD1 as D (6 bases). The V and J ends lost 4 bases and 3 bases respectively, with 9 bases between them. The CDR3 is 13 residues long. Germline V gene data show CDR1 as MNHNS and CDR2 as SASEGT. Here the CDR3 reads CASSVYRDYGYTF. Here the CDR3 DNA reads TGTGCCAGCAGTGTATACAGGGACTATGGCTACACCTTC.

This clone was seen only a few times. The rearrangement links TRBV6-5 to TRBJ1-2; D not resolved. The CDR3 has 12 amino acids. V was cut by 0 bases and J by 9 bases, with 8 bases left in between. Looked up from germline, CDR1 is MNHEY and CDR2 is SVGAGI. This chain's CDR3 is CASSYSRGSYTF. CDR3 DNA sequence: TGTGCCAGCAGTTACTCTAGAGGGAGCTACACCTTC.

A single count supports this clone. The J gene is TRBJ2-5, the V gene TRBV4-3, with D perhaps matching TRBD2 (5 bases). CDR1 LGHNA and CDR2 YSLEER come from the germline V gene. The CDR3 is made up of 13 amino acids. V lost 1 base and J lost 4, with 7 bases in between. CDR3 region: CASSQVAGETQYF. The CDR3, as DNA: TGCGCCAGCAGCCAAGTGGCGGGAGAGACCCAGTACTTC.

About this clone: Other DNA sequences of this sample code for an identical CDR3. The chain is built from TRBV19 and TRBJ2-1; D is undetermined. This CDR3 comprises 13 residues. Germline CDR1 is LNHDA and CDR2 is SQIVND (reference sequence). V gave up 3 bases and J gave up 3 bases, with 6 bases separating them. The CDR3 spells CASSMGSYNEQFF. CDR3 nucleotide sequence: TGTGCCAGTAGTATGGGCAGCTACAATGAGCAGTTCTTC.

This chain links TRBV27 with TRBJ2-7; 14 bases match TRBD2. Germline values: CDR1 MNHEY, CDR2 SMNVEV (reference sequence). The trim removed 7 bases at V and 3 bases at J, leaving 5 bases unmatched. The CDR3 spans 15 residues. In nucleotides, the CDR3 is TGTGCCAGCACCCCGACTAGCGGGGGGGTCTACGAGCAGTACTTC. As protein: CASTPTSGGVYEQYF.

The chain employs TRBV4-3 and TRBJ2-2; 8 bases fit TRBD2. V shed 5 bases and J 1 base; nucleotides not matched to a gene: 6. This CDR3 is built from 16 residues. The germline V gene has CDR1 LGHNA and CDR2 YSLEER. CDR3 DNA: TGCGCCAGCAGCAGGACTAGCCAAGAGAACACCGGGGAGCTGTTTTTT. Protein product: CASSRTSQENTGELFF.

This chain uses TRBV7-9 with TRBJ2-7; D unresolved. The V gene lost 5 bases and the J gene lost 4 bases, with 12 bases spanning the gap. The CDR3 totals 13 residues. Germline-derived CDR1 and CDR2 are SEHNR and FQNEAQ (reference sequence). CDR3 protein: CASSDTTNYEQYF. The CDR3 coding sequence is TGTGCCAGCAGCGACACCACAAATTACGAGCAGTACTTC.

V usage is TRBV11-2 and J usage is TRBJ2-6, with no clear D. Trimming took off 1 base at V and 12 bases at J, with 13 bases between the two ends. The CDR3 consists of 14 residues. CDR1 and CDR2 from the germline V gene are SGHAT and FQNNGV. The CDR3 DNA reads as TGTGCCAGCAGCTTAGCTCTCCCCGTTCCCGTCCTGACTTTC. It translates to CASSLALPVPVLTF.

This chain links TRBV13 with TRBJ2-5; D is unclear. The CDR3 is made up of 13 amino acids. Germline assignment: CDR1 PRHDT and CDR2 FYEKMQ (reference sequence). V lost 6 bases and J lost 3, with 11 bases in between. The CDR3 spells CASSSWTEETQYF. In nucleotides, the CDR3 is TGTGCCAGCAGTTCTTGGACCGAAGAGACCCAGTACTTC. Full variable domain (remainder filled in from reference TRBV13 and TRBJ2-5): AAGVIQSPRHLIKEKRETATLKCYPIPRHDTVYWYQQGPGQDPQFLISFYEKMQSDKGSIPDRFSAQQFSDYHSELNMSSLELGDSALYFCASSSWTEETQYFGPGTRLLVL.

The chain combines TRBV11-3 with TRBJ2-1; perhaps TRBD2 as D (6 bases). The germline gives CDR1 SGHNT, CDR2 YENEEA. This CDR3 contains 15 residues. Trimming removed 0 bases from V and 7 bases from J, with 13 bases in between. The CDR3 coding sequence is TGTGCCAGCAGCTTAGACGGGACTTTAGGGAATGAGCAGTTCTTC. Residues: CASSLDGTLGNEQFF.

The rearrangement links TRBV28 to TRBJ2-7; D is unresolved. Trimming took off 5 bases at V and 2 bases at J, with 10 bases between the two ends. Germline CDR1 reads MDHEN; CDR2 reads SYDVKM. CDR3 length equals 13 residues. The CDR3 sequence: CASSTRQAYEQYF. CDR3 DNA: TGTGCCAGCAGTACCCGACAAGCCTACGAGCAGTACTTC.

The chain uses TRBV30 and TRBJ2-1; 15 bases are shared with TRBD2. The CDR3 has 18 residues. With 2 bases clipped from V and 9 bases from J, the junction kept 14 bases outside the gene matches. Germline loops: CDR1 GTSNPN, CDR2 SVGIG (reference sequence). The CDR3 sequence is CAWSPRGLAGGPWSEQFF. In DNA, the CDR3 is TGTGCCTGGAGTCCCCGAGGACTAGCGGGAGGGCCCTGGAGTGAGCAGTTCTTC.

This chain connects TRBV11-3 to TRBJ2-7; perhaps TRBD1 as D (6 bases). The CDR3 is 18 residues long. V was shortened by 3 bases and J by 3 bases, with 24 bases between the two germline ends. Looked up from germline, CDR1 is SGHNT and CDR2 is YENEEA. The DNA of the CDR3 is TGTGCCAGCAGCTTTACCCCCCCTACAGGGTGTGGGGACTACGAGCAGTACTTC. It specifies CASSFTPPTGCGDYEQYF.

The rearrangement links TRBV6-1 to TRBJ2-1, with TRBD1 matching 7 bases. This CDR3 is built from 15 residues. Trimming at V came to 7 bases and at J to 5 bases, leaving 11 bases not matched to a gene. CDR1 and CDR2 (germline): MNHNS, SASEGT. Here the CDR3 DNA reads TGTGCCAGCACGTGGGACAGAGGTTTTAACAATGAGCAGTTCTTC. Its protein is CASTWDRGFNNEQFF.

This clone has just a few counts. The J gene is TRBJ2-7, the V gene TRBV4-1; TRBD1 is a possible D gene (6 bases). Trimming left V 0 bases short and J 4 bases short, with 13 bases between. The CDR3 spans 15 residues. Germline CDR1 is MGHRA and CDR2 is YSYEKL. This CDR3 is CASSQDKGQLYEQYF. DNA for the CDR3: TGCGCCAGCAGCCAAGATAAGGGACAACTATACGAGCAGTACTTC.

This rearrangement joins TRBV15 to TRBJ1-4, with D possibly being TRBD1 (6 bases). The length of the CDR3 is 15 residues. The germline gives CDR1 LNHNV, CDR2 YYDKDF (reference sequence). Trimming left V 1 base short and J 8 bases short, with 14 bases between. In DNA form, the CDR3 reads TGTGCCACCAGCAGAGTCGAAGGGGGACGGGAAAAACTGTTTTTT. It yields the protein CATSRVEGGREKLFF.

This clone was picked up a small number of times. This chain joins TRBV5-5 and TRBJ1-1; 11 positions agree with TRBD1. In germline, CDR1 is SGHKS, CDR2 YYEKEE (reference sequence). Trimming took 1 base from V and 3 from J; bases not matched to a gene: 5. CDR3 length: 16 residues. The CDR3 DNA reads TGTGCCAGCAGCTTGAGGACAGGGGGCTGGGACACTGAAGCTTTCTTT. This encodes CASSLRTGGWDTEAFF.

The rearrangement links TRBV28 to TRBJ2-7; D unclear. Germline V gene lookup returns CDR1 MDHEN and CDR2 SYDVKM. Trimming shortened V by 3 bases and J by 7 bases, and 13 bases separated the two germline ends. The CDR3 loop spans 13 amino acids. The CDR3 spells CASSFSGLGEQYF. The CDR3 DNA reads as TGTGCCAGCAGTTTTTCAGGTTTGGGAGAGCAGTACTTC.

The rearrangement links TRBV29-1 to TRBJ2-1; D uncertain. CDR3 length equals 13 residues. The germline V and J ends were trimmed by 4 bases and 4 bases, with 11 bases remaining between them. The germline gives CDR1 SQVTM, CDR2 ANQGSEA. CDR3 in amino acids: CSVVAFQYNEQFF. CDR3 DNA sequence: TGCAGCGTTGTAGCATTTCAGTACAATGAGCAGTTCTTC.

The chain recombines TRBV15 with TRBJ1-4, with D possibly matching TRBD1 (6 bases). V gave up 3 bases and J gave up 7 bases, with 15 bases separating them. Germline CDR1 and CDR2: LNHNV and YYDKDF (reference sequence). CDR3 length: 15 residues. The CDR3 sequence: CATSRAGERGEKLFF. As DNA, the CDR3 is TGTGCCACCAGCAGGGCAGGGGAGCGTGGTGAAAAACTGTTTTTT.